A selection of T cell receptor beta chains follows, all from one sample in a study of blood T cell repertoires in COVID-19. Sequenced by immunoSEQ multiplex PCR; TCRdb stores in-frame clones only, minus some. The table records around 380,000 clones, roughly four fifths of them present only once. The sequenced sample was peripheral blood. The receptors derive from a human donor with acute or convalescent COVID-19. The donor label of this sample is uncertain. Each CDR3 is given with its conserved first and last residue. Fields, in order: CDR3 protein, J gene, V gene.

CDR3aa: CASSARGGQETQYF
j_gene: TRBJ2-5
v_gene: TRBV6-4

CDR3aa: CASSYRDRASNTEAFF
j_gene: TRBJ1-1
v_gene: TRBV6-5

CDR3aa: CASSPTTDTQYF
j_gene: TRBJ2-3
v_gene: TRBV11-2

CDR3aa: CASSRDRATEAFF
j_gene: TRBJ1-1
v_gene: TRBV5-1

CDR3aa: CASSTGLGQSYNSPLHF
j_gene: TRBJ1-6
v_gene: TRBV28

CDR3aa: CASSLTGVGYTF
j_gene: TRBJ1-2
v_gene: TRBV27

CDR3aa: CASSYAVPNQPQHF
j_gene: TRBJ1-5
v_gene: TRBV6-2/TRBV6-3

CDR3aa: CASSRGTGGILDTQYF
j_gene: TRBJ2-3
v_gene: TRBV4-1

CDR3aa: CASSPGQALSYGYTF
j_gene: TRBJ1-2
v_gene: TRBV6-5

CDR3aa: CASSFYDRSNYGYTF
j_gene: TRBJ1-2
v_gene: TRBV5-5

CDR3aa: CASSQNRGQPQHF
j_gene: TRBJ1-5
v_gene: TRBV3-1/TRBV3-2

CDR3aa: CSVEDRGHDYGYTF
j_gene: TRBJ1-2
v_gene: TRBV29-1

CDR3aa: CAWNVEGVGPSYEQYF
j_gene: TRBJ2-7
v_gene: TRBV30

CDR3aa: CASSYSGQGYYEQYF
j_gene: TRBJ2-7
v_gene: TRBV6-6

CDR3aa: CASSLYAGGYEKLFF
j_gene: TRBJ1-4
v_gene: TRBV7-8

CDR3aa: CASSQEGAVPNYGYTF
j_gene: TRBJ1-2
v_gene: TRBV3-1/TRBV3-2

CDR3aa: CASSPGQYNEQFF
j_gene: TRBJ2-1
v_gene: TRBV18

CDR3aa: CASSRGGTIGGNQPQHF
j_gene: TRBJ1-5
v_gene: TRBV19

CDR3aa: CASSPPWTGIDHGYTF
j_gene: TRBJ1-2
v_gene: TRBV5-6

CDR3aa: CASTRTGETQYF
j_gene: TRBJ2-5
v_gene: TRBV2

CDR3aa: CASSLGDRGRLGADTQYF
j_gene: TRBJ2-3
v_gene: TRBV3-1/TRBV3-2

CDR3aa: CASRQADRGFSYNSPLHF
j_gene: TRBJ1-6
v_gene: TRBV19

CDR3aa: CASSPRDRANYGYTF
j_gene: TRBJ1-2
v_gene: TRBV5-1

CDR3aa: CATKNGGAGNQPQHF
j_gene: TRBJ1-5
v_gene: TRBV10-3

CDR3aa: CASSPPVYRATEAFF
j_gene: TRBJ1-1
v_gene: TRBV18

CDR3aa: CASRLSGGASDTQYF
j_gene: TRBJ2-3
v_gene: TRBV2

CDR3aa: CASSLAGGQYNEQFF
j_gene: TRBJ2-1
v_gene: TRBV7-8

CDR3aa: CASSPRGGGRTYEQYF
j_gene: TRBJ2-7
v_gene: TRBV3-1/TRBV3-2

CDR3aa: CAWKGQGNSPLHF
j_gene: TRBJ1-6
v_gene: TRBV30